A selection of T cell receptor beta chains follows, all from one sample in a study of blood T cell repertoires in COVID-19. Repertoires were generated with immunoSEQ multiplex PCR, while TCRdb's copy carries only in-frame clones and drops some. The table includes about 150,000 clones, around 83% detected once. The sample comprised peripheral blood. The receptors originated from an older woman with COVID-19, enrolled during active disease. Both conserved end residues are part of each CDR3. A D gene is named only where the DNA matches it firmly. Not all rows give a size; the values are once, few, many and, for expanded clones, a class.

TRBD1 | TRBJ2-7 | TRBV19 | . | TGTGCCAGTAGCCGGGATAAGACCTCCGGGACAGGGCCCTACGAGCAGTACTTC | CASSRDKTSGTGPYEQYF
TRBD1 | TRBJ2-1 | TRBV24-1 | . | TGTGCCACCAGTGACCTCCCCCAGGACAGGGGGCCCTACAATGAGCAGTTCTTC | CATSDLPQDRGPYNEQFF
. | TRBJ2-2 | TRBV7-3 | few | TGTGCCAGCAGCTTTATAACCGGGGAGCTGTTTTTT | CASSFITGELFF
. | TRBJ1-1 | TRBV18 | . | TGTGCCAGCTCACCAGACAGCGAGATGATGAACACTGAAGCTTTCTTT | CASSPDSEMMNTEAFF
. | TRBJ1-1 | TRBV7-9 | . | TGTGCCAGCAGCCCTCCGGGGTTTGGGATCACTGAAGCTTTCTTT | CASSPPGFGITEAFF
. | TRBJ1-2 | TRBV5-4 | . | TGTGCCAGCAGCTTGGATCCAGGGCAAGGCTACACCTTC | CASSLDPGQGYTF
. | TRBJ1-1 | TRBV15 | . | TGTGCCACCAGCATCACAGTGAACACTGAAGCTTTCTTT | CATSITVNTEAFF
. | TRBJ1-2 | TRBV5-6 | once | TGTGCCAGCAGCAGTTTTCGGGATGACTATGGCTACACCTTC | CASSSFRDDYGYTF
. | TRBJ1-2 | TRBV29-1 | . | TGCAGCGTTGAAGTGAGAGGGATACACGGCTACACCTTC | CSVEVRGIHGYTF
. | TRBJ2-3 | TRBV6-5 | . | TGTGCCAGCAGTTACTCCGCCGCGGCTACGCAGTATTTT | CASSYSAAATQYF
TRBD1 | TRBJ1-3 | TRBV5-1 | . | TGCGCCAGCAGCAGGCTGACAGGGGGAACTGGAAACACCATATATTTT | CASSRLTGGTGNTIYF
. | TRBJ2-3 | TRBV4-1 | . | TGCGCCAGCAGCCAAGGGTGGGGGGGCTCGACAGATACGCAGTATTTT | CASSQGWGGSTDTQYF